The sequence of this T cell receptor (beta chain) was determined in a study of cytomegalovirus exposure and HLA in healthy donors. PCR was performed using 60 Vbeta and 13 Jbeta primers. The table came from immunoSEQ multiplex PCR; TCRdb's copy has only in-frame clones and leaves some out. This sample has approximately 120,000 clones; roughly three quarters occur once, and the top ten carry less than 9.5%. At sampling all donors were nominally healthy, likely with unrecorded immune exposures. Notes on the study in general: An analysis that was carried out later associated about 17,000 TCR beta sequences with HLA alleles at 0.05 false discovery rate. A prior analysis recorded that most TCR beta V segments were productive about 90% or about 30% of the time. TCR beta chains numbering more than 150 were designated cytomegalovirus-associated.

Concerning this clone: Its antigen is currently unknown.

Germline loops: CDR1 DFQATT, CDR2 SNEGSKA (reference sequence). V gave up 0 bases and J gave up 3 bases, with 3 bases separating them. This CDR3 is 11 amino acids long. Sequencing used PBMCs. The TCR was taken from a woman aged 45 to 65 in good health and CMV-seropositive. V gene TRBV20-1 combines with J gene TRBJ2-7; D gene uncertain. The CDR3 sequence is CSARDGYEQYF. The CDR3 DNA reads TGCAGTGCTAGAGACGGCTACGAGCAGTACTTC.